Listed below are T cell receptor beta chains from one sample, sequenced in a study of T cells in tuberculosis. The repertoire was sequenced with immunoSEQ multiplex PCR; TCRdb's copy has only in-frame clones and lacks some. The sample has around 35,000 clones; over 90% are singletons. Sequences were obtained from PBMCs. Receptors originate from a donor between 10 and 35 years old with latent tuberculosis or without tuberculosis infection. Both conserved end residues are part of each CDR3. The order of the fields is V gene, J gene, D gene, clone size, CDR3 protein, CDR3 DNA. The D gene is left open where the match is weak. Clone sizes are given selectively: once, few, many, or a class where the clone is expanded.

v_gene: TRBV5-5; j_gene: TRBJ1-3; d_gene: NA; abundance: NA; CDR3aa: CASSPYSEQGGGNTIYF; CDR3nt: TGTGCCAGCAGCCCTTACAGCGAACAGGGTGGAGGAAACACCATATATTTT
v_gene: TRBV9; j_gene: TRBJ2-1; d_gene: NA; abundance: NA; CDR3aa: CASSPPAGNSYNEQFF; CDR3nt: TGTGCCAGCAGCCCCCCCGCGGGAAATTCCTACAATGAGCAGTTCTTC
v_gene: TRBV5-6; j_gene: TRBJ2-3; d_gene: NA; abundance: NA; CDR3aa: CASSLTATDTQYF; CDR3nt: TGTGCCAGCAGCTTGACAGCCACAGATACGCAGTATTTT
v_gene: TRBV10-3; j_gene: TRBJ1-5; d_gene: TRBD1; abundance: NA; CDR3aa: CAINRQGIDQPQHF; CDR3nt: TGTGCCATCAACCGACAGGGTATTGATCAGCCCCAGCATTTT
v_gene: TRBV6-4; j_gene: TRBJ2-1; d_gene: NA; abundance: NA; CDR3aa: CASSDVDSLGSEQFF; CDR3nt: TGTGCCAGCAGTGACGTGGATTCACTAGGCAGTGAGCAGTTCTTC
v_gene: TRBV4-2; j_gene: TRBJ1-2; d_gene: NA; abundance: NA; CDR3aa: CASSQVGGARVGSGYTF; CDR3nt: TGTGCCAGCAGCCAAGTCGGGGGGGCGCGGGTAGGTAGCGGCTACACCTTC
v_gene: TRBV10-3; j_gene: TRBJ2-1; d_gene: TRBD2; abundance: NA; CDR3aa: CAILGGREDEQFF; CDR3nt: TGTGCCATCCTCGGGGGGAGAGAAGATGAGCAGTTCTTC
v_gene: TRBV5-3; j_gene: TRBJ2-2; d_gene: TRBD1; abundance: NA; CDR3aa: CARQGTVNTGELFF; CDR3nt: TGTGCCAGGCAGGGGACAGTGAACACCGGGGAGCTGTTTTTT
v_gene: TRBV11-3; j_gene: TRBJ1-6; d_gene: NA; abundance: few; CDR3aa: CASSRGSTNSPLHF; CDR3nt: TGTGCCAGCAGCCGAGGTTCGACCAATTCACCCCTCCACTTT
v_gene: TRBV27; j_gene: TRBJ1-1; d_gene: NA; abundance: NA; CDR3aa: CASSFGGPVNTEAFF; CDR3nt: TGTGCCAGCAGTTTTGGCGGGCCCGTGAACACTGAAGCTTTCTTT
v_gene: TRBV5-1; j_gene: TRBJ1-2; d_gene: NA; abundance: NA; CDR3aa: CASSLAANYGYTF; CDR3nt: TGCGCCAGCAGCTTGGCAGCTAACTATGGCTACACCTTC
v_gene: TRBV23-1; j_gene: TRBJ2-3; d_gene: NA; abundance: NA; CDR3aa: CASTPALLTYLTDTQYF; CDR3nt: TGCGCCAGCACTCCGGCTCTTTTGACATATCTTACAGATACGCAGTATTTT
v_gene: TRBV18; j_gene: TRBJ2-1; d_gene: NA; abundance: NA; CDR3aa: CASSPPWTPDNEQFF; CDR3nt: TGTGCCAGCTCACCACCGTGGACACCGGACAATGAGCAGTTCTTC
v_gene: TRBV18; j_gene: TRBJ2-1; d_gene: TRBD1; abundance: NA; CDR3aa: CASSPRDRVSGNEQFF; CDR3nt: TGTGCCAGCTCACCTCGGGACAGGGTATCTGGGAATGAGCAGTTCTTC
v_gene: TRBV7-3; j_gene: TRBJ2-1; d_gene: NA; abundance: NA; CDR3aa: CASSLSSAHNEQFF; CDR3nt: TGTGCCAGCAGCTTAAGTAGCGCCCACAATGAGCAGTTCTTC
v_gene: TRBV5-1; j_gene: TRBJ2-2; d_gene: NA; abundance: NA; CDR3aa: CASSLLQGETGELFF; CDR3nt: TGCGCCAGCAGCTTGTTACAGGGAGAAACCGGGGAGCTGTTTTTT